The TCR beta chain under discussion was sequenced for a study of blood T cell repertoires in COVID-19. The wider study: Specimens from acute and convalescent COVID-19 originated in the United States, Italy and Spain. The cDNA or gDNA used as material had been derived from T cells, B-cell-depleted T cells, or PBMCs.

Grouping used clinical history reported by participants in a survey and questionnaire. Germline V gene lookup returns CDR1 KGHDR and CDR2 SFDVKD. CDR3 length: 12 amino acids. Trimming removed 9 bases at V and 7 bases at J, with 15 bases between. In the authors' workflow: The assay estimated nucleated cells by amplifying reference gene primers. Profiling relied on immunoSEQ multiplex PCR, and the TCRdb table lists in-frame clones only, not all of them. The V and J calls and the clone size are those of that table, but D and trimming were determined from the DNA. Of 150,000 to 200,000 clones in the sample, around 76% were seen once.

This chain joins TRBV24-1 and TRBJ2-7; D might be TRBD2 (6 bases). The material sequenced was PBMCs or T cells enriched from blood (not recorded which). The sequence was collected from a woman aged 50 to 60 with acute COVID-19. The CDR3 region has the DNA TGTGCCACCTCTAGCGCCCTTCGGGAGCAGTACGTC. Its translation is CATSSALREQYV.